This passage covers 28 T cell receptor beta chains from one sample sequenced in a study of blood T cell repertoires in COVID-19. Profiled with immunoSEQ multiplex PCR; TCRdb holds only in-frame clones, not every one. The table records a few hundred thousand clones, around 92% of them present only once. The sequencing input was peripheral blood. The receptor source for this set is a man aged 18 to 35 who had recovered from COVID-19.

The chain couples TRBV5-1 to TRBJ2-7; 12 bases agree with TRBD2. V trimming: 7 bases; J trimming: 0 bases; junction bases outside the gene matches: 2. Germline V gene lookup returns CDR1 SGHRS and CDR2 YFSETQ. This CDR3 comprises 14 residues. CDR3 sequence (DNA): TGCGCCAGCGGGACTAGCGGGTTCTCCTACGAGCAGTACTTC. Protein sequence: CASGTSGFSYEQYF.

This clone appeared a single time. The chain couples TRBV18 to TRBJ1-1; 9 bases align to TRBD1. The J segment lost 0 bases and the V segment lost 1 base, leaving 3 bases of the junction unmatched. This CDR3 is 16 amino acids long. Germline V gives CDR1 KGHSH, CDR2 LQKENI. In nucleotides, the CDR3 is TGTGCCAGCTCACCACGGGACAGGGTTTTGAACACTGAAGCTTTCTTT. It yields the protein CASSPRDRVLNTEAFF.

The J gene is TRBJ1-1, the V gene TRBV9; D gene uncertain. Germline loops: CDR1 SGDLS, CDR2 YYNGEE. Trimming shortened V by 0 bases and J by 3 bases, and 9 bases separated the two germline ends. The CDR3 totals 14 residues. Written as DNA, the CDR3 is TGTGCCAGCAGCGTAGCCGGGATTCACACTGAAGCTTTCTTT. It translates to CASSVAGIHTEAFF.

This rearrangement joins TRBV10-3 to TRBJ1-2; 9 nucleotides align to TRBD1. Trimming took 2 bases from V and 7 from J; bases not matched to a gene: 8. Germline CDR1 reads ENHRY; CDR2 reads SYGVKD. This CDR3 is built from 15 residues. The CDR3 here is CAISEDGTGRFGYTF. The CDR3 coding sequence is TGTGCCATCAGTGAGGATGGGACAGGGAGGTTTGGCTACACCTTC.

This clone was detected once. The CDR3 DNA sequence: TGTGCCAGCAGTCGTACAGTATCCCAAGAGACCCAGTACTTC. Its translation: CASSRTVSQETQYF. V gene TRBV6-5 combines with J gene TRBJ2-5, with D unclear. Germline lookup yields CDR1 MNHEY and CDR2 SVGAGI. V was trimmed by 5 bases and J by 1 base, leaving 11 bases between them. CDR3 length equals 14 residues.

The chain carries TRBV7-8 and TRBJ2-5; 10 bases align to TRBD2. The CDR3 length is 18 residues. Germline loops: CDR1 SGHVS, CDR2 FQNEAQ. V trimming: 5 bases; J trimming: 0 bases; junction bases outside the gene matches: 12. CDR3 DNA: TGTGCCAGCAGCCCCCGGGGGGGTAGCGGGAGGAACCAAGAGACCCAGTACTTC. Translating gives CASSPRGGSGRNQETQYF.

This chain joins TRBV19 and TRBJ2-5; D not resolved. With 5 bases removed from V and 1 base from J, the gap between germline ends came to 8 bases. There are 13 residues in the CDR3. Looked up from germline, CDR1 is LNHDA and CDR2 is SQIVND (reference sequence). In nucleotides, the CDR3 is TGTGCCAGTAGTCACAATTTCCAAGAGACCCAGTACTTC. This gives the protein CASSHNFQETQYF.

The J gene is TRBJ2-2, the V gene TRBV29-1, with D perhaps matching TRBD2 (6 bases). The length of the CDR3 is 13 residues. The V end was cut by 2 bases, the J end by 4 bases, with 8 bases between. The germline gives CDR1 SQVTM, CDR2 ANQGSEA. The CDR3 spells CSVEQGGTGELFF. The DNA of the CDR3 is TGCAGCGTTGAACAGGGAGGCACCGGGGAGCTGTTTTTT.

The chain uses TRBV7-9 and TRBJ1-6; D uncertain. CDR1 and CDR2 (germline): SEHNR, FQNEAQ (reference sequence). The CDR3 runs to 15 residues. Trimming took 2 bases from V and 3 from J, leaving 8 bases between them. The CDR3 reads CASSLNPDYNSPLHF. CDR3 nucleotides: TGTGCCAGCAGCTTAAACCCAGACTATAATTCACCCCTCCACTTT.

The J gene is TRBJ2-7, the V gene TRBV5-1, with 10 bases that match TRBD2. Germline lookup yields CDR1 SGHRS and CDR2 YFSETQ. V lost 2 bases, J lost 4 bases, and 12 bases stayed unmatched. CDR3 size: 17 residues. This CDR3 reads CASSLAPSGRASYEQYF. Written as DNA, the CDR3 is TGCGCCAGCAGCTTAGCCCCCAGCGGGAGGGCCAGTTACGAGCAGTACTTC.

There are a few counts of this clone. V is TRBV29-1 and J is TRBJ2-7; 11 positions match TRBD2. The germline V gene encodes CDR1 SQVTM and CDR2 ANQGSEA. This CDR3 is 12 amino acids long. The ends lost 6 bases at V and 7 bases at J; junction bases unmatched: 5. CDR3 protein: CSVRTSGWEQYF. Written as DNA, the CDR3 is TGCAGCGTCCGGACTAGCGGGTGGGAGCAGTACTTC.

CDR3: CASSPGPSYEQYF. The CDR3 DNA reads as TGTGCCAGCTCACCGGGGCCCTCCTACGAGCAGTACTTC. J is TRBJ2-7 and V is TRBV18; perhaps TRBD1 as D (5 bases). The CDR3 is 13 residues long. Trimming pared 3 bases from V and 0 bases from J, leaving 6 bases between. Germline CDR1 is KGHSH and CDR2 is LQKENI. Together with reference TRBV18 and TRBJ2-7, the CDR3 gives the full variable domain: NAGVMQNPRHLVRRRGQEARLRCSPMKGHSHVYWYRQLPEEGLKFMVYLQKENIIDESGMPKERFSAEFPKEGPSILRIQQVVRGDSAAYFCASSPGPSYEQYFGPGTRLTVT.

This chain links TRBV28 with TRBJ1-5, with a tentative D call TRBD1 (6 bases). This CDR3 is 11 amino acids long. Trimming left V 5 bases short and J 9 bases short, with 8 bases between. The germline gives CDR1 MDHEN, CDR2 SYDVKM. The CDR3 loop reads CASSQGRPQHF. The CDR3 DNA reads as TGTGCCAGCAGTCAGGGGCGGCCCCAGCATTTT.

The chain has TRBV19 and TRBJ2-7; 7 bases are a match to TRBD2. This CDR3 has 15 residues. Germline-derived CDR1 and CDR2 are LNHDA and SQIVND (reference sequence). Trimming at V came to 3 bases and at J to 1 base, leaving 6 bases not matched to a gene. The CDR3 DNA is TGTGCCAGTAGTATCGCGGGGGACCCATCCTACGAGCAGTACTTC. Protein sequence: CASSIAGDPSYEQYF.

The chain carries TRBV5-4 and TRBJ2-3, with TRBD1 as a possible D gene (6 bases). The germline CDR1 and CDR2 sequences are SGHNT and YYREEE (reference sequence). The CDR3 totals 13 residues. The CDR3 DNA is TGTGCTCAGGGGCCCTCTAGTACAGATACGCAGTATTTT. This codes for CAQGPSSTDTQYF.

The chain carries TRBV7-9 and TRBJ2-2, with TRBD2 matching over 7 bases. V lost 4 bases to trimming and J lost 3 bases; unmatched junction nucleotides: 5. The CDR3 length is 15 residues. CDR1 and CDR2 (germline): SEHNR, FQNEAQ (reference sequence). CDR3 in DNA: TGTGCCAGCAGCTGGCAAAGCGGGGACACCGGGGAGCTGTTTTTT. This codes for CASSWQSGDTGELFF.

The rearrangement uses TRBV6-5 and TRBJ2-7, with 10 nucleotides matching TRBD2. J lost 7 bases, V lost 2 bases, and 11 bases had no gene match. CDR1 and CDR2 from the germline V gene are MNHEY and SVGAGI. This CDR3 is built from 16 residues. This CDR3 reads CASSYTGLAGVTEQYF. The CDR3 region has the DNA TGTGCCAGCAGTTACACGGGGCTAGCGGGAGTAACGGAGCAGTACTTC.

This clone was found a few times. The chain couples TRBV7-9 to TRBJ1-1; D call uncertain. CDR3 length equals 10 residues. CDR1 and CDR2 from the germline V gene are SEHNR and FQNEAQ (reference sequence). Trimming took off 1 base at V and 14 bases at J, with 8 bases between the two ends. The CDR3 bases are TGTGCCAGCAGCTTAGTGGTGGCCTTCTTT. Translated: CASSLVVAFF.

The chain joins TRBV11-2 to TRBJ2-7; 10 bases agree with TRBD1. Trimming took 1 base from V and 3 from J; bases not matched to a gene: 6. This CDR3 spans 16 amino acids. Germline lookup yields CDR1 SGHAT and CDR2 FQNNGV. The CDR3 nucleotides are TGTGCCAGCAGCTTAGGGGTCTGGGACAGGGGCTACGAGCAGTACTTC. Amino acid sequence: CASSLGVWDRGYEQYF.

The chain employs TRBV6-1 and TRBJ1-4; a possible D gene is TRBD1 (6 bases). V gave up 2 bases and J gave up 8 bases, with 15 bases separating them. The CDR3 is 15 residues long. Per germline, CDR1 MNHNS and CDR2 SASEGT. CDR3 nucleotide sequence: TGTGCCAGCAGTGAATTAGCCAGGGGAAGGGAAAAACTGTTTTTT. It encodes CASSELARGREKLFF.

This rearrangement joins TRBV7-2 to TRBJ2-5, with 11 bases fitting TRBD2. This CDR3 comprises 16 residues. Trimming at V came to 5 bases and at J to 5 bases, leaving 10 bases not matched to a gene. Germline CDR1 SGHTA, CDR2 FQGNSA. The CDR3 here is CASSLMGGLADETQYF. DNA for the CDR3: TGTGCCAGCAGCCTTATGGGGGGACTAGCGGACGAGACCCAGTACTTC.

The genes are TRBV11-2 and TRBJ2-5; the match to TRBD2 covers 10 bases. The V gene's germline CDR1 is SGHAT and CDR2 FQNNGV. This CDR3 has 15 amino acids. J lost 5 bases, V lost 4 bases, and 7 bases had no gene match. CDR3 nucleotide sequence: TGTGCCAGCAGCTCCAGCGGGGGGGATGTGGAGACCCAGTACTTC. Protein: CASSSSGGDVETQYF.

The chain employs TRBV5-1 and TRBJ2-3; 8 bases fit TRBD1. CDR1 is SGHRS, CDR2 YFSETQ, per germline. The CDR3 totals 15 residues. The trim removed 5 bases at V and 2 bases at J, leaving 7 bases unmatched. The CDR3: CASRSWDRHTDTQYF. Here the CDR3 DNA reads TGCGCCAGCAGGTCCTGGGACAGGCACACAGATACGCAGTATTTT.

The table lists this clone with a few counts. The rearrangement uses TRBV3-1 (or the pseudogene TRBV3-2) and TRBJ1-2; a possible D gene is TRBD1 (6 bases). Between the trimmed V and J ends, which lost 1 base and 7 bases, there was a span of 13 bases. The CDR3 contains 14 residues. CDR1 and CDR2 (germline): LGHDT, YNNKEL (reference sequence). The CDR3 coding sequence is TGTGCCAGCAGCCAAGGACAGGTAACTAGTGGCTACACCTTC. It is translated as CASSQGQVTSGYTF.

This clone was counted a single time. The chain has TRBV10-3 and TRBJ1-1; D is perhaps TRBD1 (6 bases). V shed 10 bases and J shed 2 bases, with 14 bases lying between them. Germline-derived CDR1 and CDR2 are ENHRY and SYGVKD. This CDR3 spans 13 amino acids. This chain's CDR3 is CASHLGGNTEAFF. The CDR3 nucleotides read TGTGCCAGCCACCTAGGGGGAAACACTGAAGCTTTCTTT.

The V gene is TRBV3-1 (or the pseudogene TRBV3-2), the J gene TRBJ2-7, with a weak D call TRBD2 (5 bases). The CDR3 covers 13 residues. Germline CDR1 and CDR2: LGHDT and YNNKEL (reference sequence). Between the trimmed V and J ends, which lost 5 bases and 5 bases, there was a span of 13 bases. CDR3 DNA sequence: TGTGCCAGCAGCGCTGACGGGGTCCACGAGCAGTACTTC. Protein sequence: CASSADGVHEQYF.

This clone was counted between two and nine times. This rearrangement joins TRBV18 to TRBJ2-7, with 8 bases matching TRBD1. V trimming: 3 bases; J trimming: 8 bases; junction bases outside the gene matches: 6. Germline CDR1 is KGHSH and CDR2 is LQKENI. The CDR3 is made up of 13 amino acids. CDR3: CASSPGTGGKQYF. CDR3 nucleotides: TGTGCCAGCTCACCCGGGACAGGTGGCAAGCAGTACTTC.

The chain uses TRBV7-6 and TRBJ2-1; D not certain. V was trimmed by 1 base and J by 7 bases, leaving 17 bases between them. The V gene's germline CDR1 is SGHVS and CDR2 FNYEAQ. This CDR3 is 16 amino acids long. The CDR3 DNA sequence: TGTGCCAGCAGCTTAGGTTTCGCTGGATCGCGGAATGAGCAGTTCTTC. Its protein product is CASSLGFAGSRNEQFF.